Below are 23 T cell receptor beta chains sequenced from a single sample in a study of identical twins. One entry per CDR3 protein results from TCRdb running MiXCR on the 5' RACE reads. The sample comprises hundreds of thousands of distinct CDR3 sequences, about 12% of which are singletons, and roughly 1.6% rests with the top ten. The same data also contributed to another study, on yellow fever vaccine responses in identical twins.

The sequenced material came from PBMCs. Source of these receptors: a woman under 30 in good health.

Many counts were recorded for this clonotype. CDR3 in amino acids: CASRGKGGETQYF. Written as DNA, the CDR3 is TGTGCCAGCAGGGGAAAGGGGGGAGAGACCCAGTACTTC. The rearrangement uses TRBV12-3 or TRBV12-4 and TRBJ2-5; D may correspond to TRBD1 or TRBD2 (6 bases each). V was clipped by 6 bases and J by 4 bases, with 12 bases between them. The CDR3 is made up of 13 amino acids.

This clonotype showed up just a few times. The rearrangement uses TRBV12-3 or TRBV12-4 and TRBJ1-2; D possibly corresponds to TRBD1 (6 bases). Trimming shortened V by 4 bases and J by 7 bases, and 10 bases separated the two germline ends. This CDR3 spans 12 amino acids. The CDR3 nucleotides read TGTGCCAGCAGTTCACAGGGAAGTGGCTACACCTTC. This translates into CASSSQGSGYTF.

J is TRBJ2-5 and V is TRBV10-2, with 8 bases matching TRBD2. Germline assignment: CDR1 WSHSY and CDR2 SAAADI. V lost 7 bases and J lost 4; bases outside the gene matches: 8. The CDR3 has 14 amino acids. The CDR3 protein is CASTKRELSETQYF. The CDR3 DNA reads TGCGCCAGCACTAAGCGGGAGCTGTCAGAGACCCAGTACTTC.

The chain employs TRBV6-5 and TRBJ1-4; D gene ambiguous. The V end lost 0 bases, the J end lost 8 bases, and 13 bases lay between the germline ends. This CDR3 has 15 residues. CDR1 is MNHEY, CDR2 SVGAGI, per germline. CDR3: CASSYSRTLEEKLFF. The CDR3, as DNA: TGTGCCAGCAGTTACTCCCGGACCCTCGAGGAAAAACTGTTTTTT.

This rearrangement joins TRBV29-1 to TRBJ2-5; 9 bases are shared with TRBD1. This CDR3 contains 15 residues. V shed 7 bases and J 4 bases; nucleotides not matched to a gene: 13. Germline loops: CDR1 SQVTM, CDR2 ANQGSEA. The CDR3 DNA reads TGCAGCGCCGTTGTGGGGACAGGGTATTTAGAGACCCAGTACTTC. It specifies CSAVVGTGYLETQYF.

The gene calls are TRBV6-1 and TRBJ2-1; 9 bases are a match to TRBD2. Losses at the gene ends were 5 bases for V and 8 bases for J; bases not matched to a gene: 13. The germline CDR1 and CDR2 sequences are MNHNS and SASEGT. The CDR3 loop spans 16 amino acids. CDR3 residues: CASSPQPSGVWDEQFF. The DNA for the CDR3 is TGTGCCAGCAGTCCCCAACCTAGCGGGGTATGGGATGAGCAGTTCTTC.

This clonotype was observed a handful of times. This chain connects TRBV29-1 to TRBJ2-6; unclear D gene. CDR1 and CDR2 (germline): SQVTM, ANQGSEA. Trimming took off 6 bases at V and 0 bases at J, with 6 bases between the two ends. This CDR3 has 13 residues. The CDR3 DNA reads TGCAGCGTGAAGATCTCTGGGGCCAACGTCCTGACTTTC. Residues: CSVKISGANVLTF.

The chain has TRBV12-3 or TRBV12-4 and TRBJ2-7, with a possible D match to TRBD1 (5 bases). The CDR3 is 17 amino acids. Trimming shortened V by 1 base and J by 1 base, and 17 bases separated the two germline ends. The CDR3 coding sequence is TGTGCCAGCAGTTTAGGTACAAAAGGGGAACGGTCCTACGAGCAGTACGTC. Translated, it gives CASSLGTKGERSYEQYV.

The rearrangement links TRBV9 to TRBJ2-1, with D possibly matching TRBD2 (5 bases). The CDR3 spans 15 residues. Trimming left V 0 bases short and J 11 bases short, with 18 bases between. CDR1 is SGDLS and CDR2 is YYNGEE in the germline V gene. CDR3 protein: CASSVVGVAGDQQFF. The CDR3 coding sequence is TGTGCCAGCAGCGTAGTCGGGGTGGCCGGAGATCAGCAGTTCTTC.

This clonotype was detected ten times or more. V and J are TRBV7-9 and TRBJ2-3; tentative D call: TRBD1 (7 bases). The CDR3 sequence is 17 residues long. Germline assignment: CDR1 SEHNR and CDR2 FQNEAQ (reference sequence). Trimming shortened V by 4 bases and J by 2 bases, and 19 bases separated the two germline ends. This CDR3 is CASSSRTGTGATDTQYF. CDR3 sequence (DNA): TGTGCCAGCAGCTCAAGGACAGGCACGGGGGCCACAGATACGCAGTATTTT.

This clonotype was picked up many times. The chain carries TRBV29-1 and TRBJ2-1, with 8 nucleotides matching TRBD2. The trim removed 1 base at V and 4 bases at J, leaving 12 bases unmatched. From germline, CDR1 is SQVTM and CDR2 ANQGSEA. The CDR3 contains 17 residues. CDR3: CSVEGAGAPESYNEQFF. The CDR3 DNA reads TGCAGCGTTGAAGGAGCGGGGGCGCCGGAATCTTACAATGAGCAGTTCTTC.

Ten or more counts support this clonotype. This CDR3 reads CSARGRETINEQFF. In nucleotides, the CDR3 is TGCAGTGCTAGAGGACGAGAGACTATCAATGAGCAGTTCTTC. The J gene is TRBJ2-1, the V gene TRBV20-1, with a tentative D call TRBD2 (5 bases). V lost 1 base and J 6 bases, leaving 13 bases between the germline ends. CDR3 length: 14 amino acids. Germline lookup yields CDR1 DFQATT and CDR2 SNEGSKA (reference sequence).

The V gene is TRBV2, the J gene TRBJ2-5, with a tentative D call TRBD2 (5 bases). This CDR3 comprises 17 residues. V was pared by 4 bases and J by 5 bases, with 23 bases between. Germline loops: CDR1 SNHLY, CDR2 FYNNEI. CDR3 in amino acids: CASSVSRRLGEEETQYF. The CDR3 nucleotides are TGTGCCAGCAGTGTCTCTAGAAGGTTGGGAGAGGAGGAGACCCAGTACTTC.

The sample holds a few counts of this clonotype. The CDR3 nucleotides are TGTGCCATCGGGGGAATGGCCTCTGGAAACACCATATATTTT. As protein: CAIGGMASGNTIYF. The chain links TRBV10-3 to TRBJ1-3, with D perhaps matching TRBD1 (5 bases). The CDR3 runs 14 residues. Trimming pared 8 bases from V and 0 bases from J, leaving 11 bases between. Germline V gives CDR1 ENHRY, CDR2 SYGVKD.

This chain uses TRBV28 with TRBJ2-4; 11 nucleotides line up with TRBD1. The ends lost 6 bases at V and 6 bases at J; junction bases unmatched: 13. Per germline, CDR1 MDHEN and CDR2 SYDVKM. CDR3 length: 17 residues. Written as DNA, the CDR3 is TGTGCCAGCAGCCCGACTAGGACAGGGGGCCATGCAAACATTCAGTACTTC. Encoded protein: CASSPTRTGGHANIQYF. The complete variable domain, with remaining parts taken from reference TRBV28 and TRBJ2-4, reads DVKVTQSSRYLVKRTGEKVFLECVQDMDHENMFWYRQDPGLGLRLIYFSYDVKMKEKGDIPEGYSVSREKKERFSLILESASTNQTSMYLCASSPTRTGGHANIQYFGAGTRLSVL.

The gene calls are TRBV6-4 and TRBJ2-7; D remains ambiguous. The V gene lost 10 bases and the J gene lost 7 bases, with 23 bases spanning the gap. Germline V gene data show CDR1 as MRHNA and CDR2 as SNTAGT. This CDR3 has 14 amino acids. The CDR3 loop is CATEVFWGLWEQYV. Written as DNA, the CDR3 is TGTGCCACAGAGGTCTTTTGGGGTTTGTGGGAGCAGTACGTC.

This sequence joins TRBV21-1 and TRBJ2-1. TRBV21-1 corresponds to a pseudogene. The CDR3 has 13 amino acids. As DNA, the CDR3 is TGTGCCAGCAGCAAAGAAAGGACCAATGAGCAGTTCTTC. Residues: CASSKERTNEQFF.

With regard to this clonotype: At one of its ends the junction is not consistent with the germline gene, which may arise from a read error. V and J are TRBV29-1 and TRBJ2-5, with TRBD1 matching over 10 bases. The CDR3 is 13 residues long. CDR1 and CDR2 from the germline V gene are SQVTM and ANQGSEA. CDR3 sequence: CGVAGQGGKTQYF. CDR3 DNA: TGCGGCGTGGCTGGACAGGGGGGAAAGACCCAGTACTTC.

This clonotype was observed many times. The genes are TRBV12-3 or TRBV12-4 and TRBJ2-1, with 13 bases lining up with TRBD2. The CDR3 runs 13 residues. CDR3 sequence reads: CNPAGLAGEGQFF. The CDR3 DNA reads TGTAATCCTGCCGGACTAGCGGGAGAGGGGCAGTTCTTC.

The chain carries TRBV4-1 and TRBJ2-7, with D uncertain. Germline V lookup: CDR1 MGHRA, CDR2 YSYEKL. The ends were cut back, 4 bases at V and 5 bases at J, with 21 bases in the middle. This CDR3 is 16 amino acids long. Here the CDR3 reads CASSPEWALAMNEQYF. In DNA form, the CDR3 reads TGCGCCAGCAGCCCTGAATGGGCCTTAGCAATGAACGAGCAGTACTTC.

The chain combines TRBV9 with TRBJ2-1; D might be TRBD2 (6 bases). Germline V lookup: CDR1 SGDLS, CDR2 YYNGEE. The CDR3 runs to 15 residues. V lost 2 bases and J lost 4, with 13 bases in between. This chain's CDR3 is CASSVTPGDYNEQFF. The CDR3 DNA sequence: TGTGCCAGCAGCGTTACACCGGGGGATTACAATGAGCAGTTCTTC.

This clonotype was recorded a few times. This chain uses TRBV15 with TRBJ2-2, with 7 bases matching TRBD1. Losses at the gene ends were 3 bases for V and 6 bases for J; bases not matched to a gene: 4. CDR3 size: 14 residues. CDR1 LNHNV and CDR2 YYDKDF come from the germline V gene (reference sequence). CDR3 protein: CATSSDRVSGELFF. CDR3 coding DNA: TGTGCCACCAGCAGCGACAGGGTCTCCGGGGAGCTGTTTTTT.

V is TRBV29-1 and J is TRBJ2-1; 10 nucleotides line up with TRBD2. V was clipped by 7 bases and J by 1 base; unmatched bases: 16. The CDR3 spans 18 residues. CDR1 SQVTM and CDR2 ANQGSEA come from the germline V gene. CDR3: CSARPPAGGPGSYNEQFF. The DNA for the CDR3 is TGCAGCGCCCGCCCTCCAGCGGGAGGGCCTGGGTCCTACAATGAGCAGTTCTTC.